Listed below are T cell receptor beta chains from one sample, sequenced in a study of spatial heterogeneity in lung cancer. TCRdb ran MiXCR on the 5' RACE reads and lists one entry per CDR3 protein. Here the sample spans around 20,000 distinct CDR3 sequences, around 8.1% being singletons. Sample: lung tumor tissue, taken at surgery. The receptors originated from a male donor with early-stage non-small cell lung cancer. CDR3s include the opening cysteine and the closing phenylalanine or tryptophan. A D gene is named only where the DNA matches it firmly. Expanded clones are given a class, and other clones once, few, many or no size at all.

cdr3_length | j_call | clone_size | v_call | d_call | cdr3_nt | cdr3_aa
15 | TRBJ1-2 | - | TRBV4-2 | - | TGTGCCAGCAGCCAAGACCTCCAGGTTTTTTATGGCTACACCTTC | CASSQDLQVFYGYTF
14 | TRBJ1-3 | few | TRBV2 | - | TGTGCCAGCAACCTCAGGGGATCCGGAAACACCATATATTTT | CASNLRGSGNTIYF
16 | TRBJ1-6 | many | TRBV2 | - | TGTGCCAGTTCGGATTCAGCCCTCTCCTATAATTCACCCCTCCACTTT | CASSDSALSYNSPLHF
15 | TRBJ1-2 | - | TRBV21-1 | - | TGTGCCAGCCTCTTCAAACCGACAGGGAACTATGGCTACACCTTC | CASLFKPTGNYGYTF
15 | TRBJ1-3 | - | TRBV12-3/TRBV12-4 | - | TGTGCCAGCAGTTTGCGGATCGACTCTGGAAACACCATATATTTT | CASSLRIDSGNTIYF
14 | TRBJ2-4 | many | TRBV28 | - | TGTGCCAGCAGTTTAGCTTTAGCCAAAAACATTCAGTACTTC | CASSLALAKNIQYF
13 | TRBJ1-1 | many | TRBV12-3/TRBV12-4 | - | TGTGCCAGCAGTTTTCAAGGGGACACTGAAGCTTTCTTT | CASSFQGDTEAFF
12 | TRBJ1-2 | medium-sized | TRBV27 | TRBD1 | TGTGCCAGCAGGGCGACAGGGCTGGGCTACACCTTC | CASRATGLGYTF
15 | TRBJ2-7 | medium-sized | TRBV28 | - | TGTGCCAGCAGGCCGGGACACCATAATACCTACGAGCAGTACTTC | CASRPGHHNTYEQYF
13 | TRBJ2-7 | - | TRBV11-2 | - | TGTGCCAGCAGCTTAAGCCCTTCGGACGAGCAGTACTTC | CASSLSPSDEQYF
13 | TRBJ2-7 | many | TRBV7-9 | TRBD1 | TGTGCCAGCAGCCCCAGGGGGAACTACGAGCAGTACTTC | CASSPRGNYEQYF
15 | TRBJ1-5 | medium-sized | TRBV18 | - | TGTGCCAGCTCACCACAAAGAGGGGGGGATCAGCCCCAGCATTTT | CASSPQRGGDQPQHF
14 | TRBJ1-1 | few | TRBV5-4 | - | TGTGCCAGCAGCCACGCACTGGAGAACACTGAAGCTTTCTTT | CASSHALENTEAFF
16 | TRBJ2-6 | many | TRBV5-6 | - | TGTGCCAGCAGCTTGTTCCGAGGGGCTGGGGCCAACGTCCTGACTTTC | CASSLFRGAGANVLTF
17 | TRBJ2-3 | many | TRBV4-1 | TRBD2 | TGCGCCAGCAGCCAAGATAATCGAGCGGGGGGGCGAGATACGCAGTATTTT | CASSQDNRAGGRDTQYF
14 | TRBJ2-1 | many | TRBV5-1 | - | TGCGCCAGCAGCTTGGATCAGGGGTACGATGAGCAGTTCTTC | CASSLDQGYDEQFF
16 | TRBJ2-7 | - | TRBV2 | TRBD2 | TGTGCCAGCAGTGAAGGAGGACTAGCGTTCTCCTACGAGCAGTACTTC | CASSEGGLAFSYEQYF
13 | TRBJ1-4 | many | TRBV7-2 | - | TGTGCCAGCAGCCGTACGGGACGTGAAAAACTGTTTTTT | CASSRTGREKLFF
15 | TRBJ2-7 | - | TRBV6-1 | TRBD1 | TGTGCCAGCAGTGAAGGAGGGACAGCGATCTACGAGCAGTACTTC | CASSEGGTAIYEQYF
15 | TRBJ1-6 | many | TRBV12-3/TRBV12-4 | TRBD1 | TGTGCCAGCAGTTTAGCGGACAGGGGTAATTCACCCCTCCACTTT | CASSLADRGNSPLHF
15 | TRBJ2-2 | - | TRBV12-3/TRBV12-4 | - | TGTGCCAGCAGTTTAATCTCAATCGGCGCCGGGGAGCTGTTTTTT | CASSLISIGAGELFF
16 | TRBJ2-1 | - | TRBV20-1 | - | TGCAGTGCTAGAGATTTTAGAGATGGGGGGAAAAATGAGCAGTTCTTC | CSARDFRDGGKNEQFF
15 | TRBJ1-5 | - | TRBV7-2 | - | TGTGCCAGCAGCCCACCGGGGGTAGGGGTTCAGCCCCAGCATTTT | CASSPPGVGVQPQHF
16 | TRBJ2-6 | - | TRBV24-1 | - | TGTGCCACCAGGGACTCCGTGGGGTTCGGGGCCAACGTCCTGACTTTC | CATRDSVGFGANVLTF
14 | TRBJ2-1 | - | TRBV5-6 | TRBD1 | TGTGCCAGCAGCTTCGGACAGGAATACAATGAGCAGTTCTTC | CASSFGQEYNEQFF
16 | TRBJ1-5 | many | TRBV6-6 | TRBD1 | TGTGCCAGCAGTTACCCCAGACAGGGAGGCAATCAGCCCCAGCATTTT | CASSYPRQGGNQPQHF
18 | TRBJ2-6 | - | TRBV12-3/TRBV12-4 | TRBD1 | TGTGCCAGCAGTTCCCGGGACAGGGGGCAACCTGGGGCCAACGTCCTGACTTTC | CASSSRDRGQPGANVLTF
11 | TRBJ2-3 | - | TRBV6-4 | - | TGTGCCAGCGGGTCAACGGATACGCAGTATTTT | CASGSTDTQYF
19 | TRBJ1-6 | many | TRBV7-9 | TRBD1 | TGTGCCAGCAGCTTTAAGGGGACAGGGGGCATAACCTATAATTCACCCCTCCACTTT | CASSFKGTGGITYNSPLHF
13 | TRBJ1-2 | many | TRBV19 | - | TGTGCCAGTAGCGGACAGTTCGACTATGGCTACACCTTC | CASSGQFDYGYTF
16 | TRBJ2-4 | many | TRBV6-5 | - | TGTGCCAGCAGTTATACAGTGGATCTAGCCAAAAACATTCAGTACTTC | CASSYTVDLAKNIQYF
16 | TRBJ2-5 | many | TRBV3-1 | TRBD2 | TGTGCCAGCAGCCTTAGGCCGGGGGGGCCGCGAGAGACCCAGTACTTC | CASSLRPGGPRETQYF
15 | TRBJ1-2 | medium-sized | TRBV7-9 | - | TGTGCCAGCAGCCTGTCTCGGACAGCTAACTATGGCTACACCTTC | CASSLSRTANYGYTF
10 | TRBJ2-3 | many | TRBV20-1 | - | TGCAGTGCGTCGGAGGATACGCAGTATTTT | CSASEDTQYF
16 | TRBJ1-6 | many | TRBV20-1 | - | TGCAGTGCTAGACCCCCATCTCCCTCCTATAATTCACCCCTCCACTTT | CSARPPSPSYNSPLHF
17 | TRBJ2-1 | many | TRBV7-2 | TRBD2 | TGTGCCAGCAGCTTAGCCCCTAGCGGGAGCTCCTACAATGAGCAGTTCTTC | CASSLAPSGSSYNEQFF
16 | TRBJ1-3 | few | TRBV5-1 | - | TGCGCCAGCAGCTTGTCGACTTACGGCTCTGGAAACACCATATATTTT | CASSLSTYGSGNTIYF
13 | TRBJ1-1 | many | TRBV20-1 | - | TGCAGTGCTAGGCGACCGGGGACCCCTGAAGCTTTCTTT | CSARRPGTPEAFF
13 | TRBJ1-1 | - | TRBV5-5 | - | TGTGCCAGCAGTTTTGGGATACAGCGTGAAGCTTTCTTT | CASSFGIQREAFF
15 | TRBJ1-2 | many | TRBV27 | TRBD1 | TGTGCCAGCAGTTTAACAGCAGGGGGGGGGCTAAGCTACACCTTC | CASSLTAGGGLSYTF
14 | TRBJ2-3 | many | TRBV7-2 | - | TGTGCCAGCAGCCGGGGGATGGGGGCAGATACGCAGTATTTT | CASSRGMGADTQYF
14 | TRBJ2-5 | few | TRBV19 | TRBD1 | TGTGCCAGTAGTATACAGGGGGAGTGGGAGACCCAGTACTTC | CASSIQGEWETQYF
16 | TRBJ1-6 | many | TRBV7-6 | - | TGTGCCAGCAGCTTAGGGGCTGACAGGCCTAATTCACCCCTCCACTTT | CASSLGADRPNSPLHF
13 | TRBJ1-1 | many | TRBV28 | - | TGTGCCAGCCGCCTGACGCGGGGAGTTGAAGCTTTCTTT | CASRLTRGVEAFF
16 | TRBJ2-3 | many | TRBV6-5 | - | TGTGCCAGCAGCCCGGGACTTCTCTCGATCACAGATACGCAGTATTTT | CASSPGLLSITDTQYF
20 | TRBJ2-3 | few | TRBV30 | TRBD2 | TGTGCCTGGAGTTCCGCCTTTCTAGCGGGGGGCCCAATACGCACAGATACGCAGTATTTT | CAWSSAFLAGGPIRTDTQYF
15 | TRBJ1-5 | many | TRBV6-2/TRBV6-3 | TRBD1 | TGTGCCAGCAGTTACGGAGGACAGGGGAATCAGCCCCAGCATTTT | CASSYGGQGNQPQHF
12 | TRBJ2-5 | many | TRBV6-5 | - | TGTGCCAGCAGACCCAGAGGAGAGACCCAGTACTTC | CASRPRGETQYF